This T cell receptor (beta chain) came from a study of cytomegalovirus exposure and HLA in healthy donors. This CDR3 has 16 residues. Trimming removed 5 bases from V and 12 bases from J; junction bases left unmatched: 14. Germline V gives CDR1 MNHNS, CDR2 SASEGT. Researchers ran the PCR with 60 Vbeta and 13 Jbeta primers. The table came from immunoSEQ multiplex PCR; TCRdb's copy has only in-frame clones and leaves some out. The sample lists over 150,000 clones; about 81% were seen once. This chain joins TRBV6-1 and TRBJ1-4; 11 positions agree with TRBD1. The source material was PBMCs. The origin of this receptor is a woman in her forties or fifties in good health and CMV-seropositive. The CDR3 loop reads CASSKGTGGNPAELFF. In nucleotides, the CDR3 is TGTGCCAGCAGTAAAGGGACAGGGGGAAATCCGGCGGAACTGTTTTTT.